These T cell receptor beta chains were read from a single sample in a study of Ad26.COV2.S vaccination and SARS-CoV-2 variants. The data were produced by immunoSEQ multiplex PCR, yet TCRdb's version contains in-frame clones alone and is incomplete. The sample carries hundreds of thousands of clones, around 82% recorded once. Sequences were derived from peripheral blood, sampled in a trial of Ad26.COV2.S vaccine versus placebo. These receptors were collected from a person between 18 and 65 years old who received the Ad26.COV2.S COVID-19 vaccine or a placebo. Each CDR3 is given without its conserved first and last residue. Size is stated for part of the rows, as once, few or many counts, or as a class when the clone is expanded.

TRBJ1-1 | TRBV2 | NA | ASSVEQGIEAF
TRBJ1-2 | TRBV2 | NA | ASTAGGDNYGYT
TRBJ1-2 | TRBV7-9 | NA | ASRVGTGVRNYGYT
TRBJ2-7 | TRBV21-1 | NA | ASSFRTLRYEQY
TRBJ2-2 | TRBV5-1 | NA | ARDSGGELF
TRBJ1-5 | TRBV24-1 | NA | ATSDQGGQPQH
TRBJ2-5 | TRBV5-8 | NA | ASSLGGLAGRETQY
TRBJ1-1 | TRBV20-1 | NA | SASPGPMNTEAF
TRBJ2-3 | TRBV7-2 | NA | ASSLAGGGGTDTQY
TRBJ1-2 | TRBV6-5 | NA | ASSLGQEYGYT
TRBJ2-2 | TRBV10-2 | NA | ASRAGSSTGELF
TRBJ2-7 | TRBV4-1 | NA | ASSQVRGGAAYEQY
TRBJ1-2 | TRBV12-3/TRBV12-4 | NA | ASSLSGKNGYT
TRBJ1-4 | TRBV6-4 | NA | ASREGQRSTNEKLF
TRBJ2-7 | TRBV7-9 | NA | ASSRSGDLAEQY
TRBJ2-5 | TRBV12-3/TRBV12-4 | few | ASTDWGRETQY
TRBJ2-7 | TRBV5-1 | NA | ASSMGERGVEQY
TRBJ2-7 | TRBV6-2/TRBV6-3 | NA | ASSPSGRRGEQY
TRBJ1-1 | TRBV6-2/TRBV6-3 | NA | ASSYAMNTEAF
TRBJ2-7 | TRBV25-1 | NA | ASGGVGTTYHSSEQY
TRBJ2-1 | TRBV5-1 | NA | ASSLEGVWLAGSYNEQF
TRBJ2-2 | TRBV9 | NA | ASSVVDRVGTGELF
TRBJ2-3 | TRBV6-5 | NA | ASTRLVSDTQY
TRBJ1-1 | TRBV10-3 | once | AISDQGHTEAF
TRBJ2-1 | TRBV24-1 | NA | ATGGPGGNEQF
TRBJ1-6 | TRBV28 | few | ASSPRDRGSPLH
TRBJ1-4 | TRBV5-1 | NA | ATRTGTGNEKLF
TRBJ2-1 | TRBV7-8 | NA | ASSLGVGEYNEQF
TRBJ2-1 | TRBV7-6 | NA | ASSLGGLAGVNEQF
TRBJ1-1 | TRBV11-3 | NA | ASSWGGGKTEAF
TRBJ1-2 | TRBV12-3/TRBV12-4 | NA | ASSSWGYGYT
TRBJ1-4 | TRBV6-5 | NA | ASSPTNEKLF
TRBJ2-5 | TRBV6-6 | NA | ASSSQASGPRETQY
TRBJ1-3 | TRBV5-4 | NA | ASSFRDSGENTIY
TRBJ2-7 | TRBV19 | few | ASSGRVSYEQY
TRBJ2-2 | TRBV2 | once | ASSWRVAVTGELF
TRBJ2-7 | TRBV6-5 | few | ASSTGHSYEQY
TRBJ1-5 | TRBV5-6 | NA | ASSFGRGRSNQPQH
TRBJ1-3 | TRBV2 | NA | ASTGTGASLY
TRBJ2-1 | TRBV5-6 | NA | ASSRFSGNGMGSYNEQF
TRBJ1-2 | TRBV11-2 | NA | ASSPHPRGGYGYT
TRBJ1-4 | TRBV6-5 | NA | ASSTTGVGEKLF
TRBJ1-1 | TRBV5-1 | NA | ASSSQGNAEAF
TRBJ2-7 | TRBV6-4 | few | ASRREAGNYEQY
TRBJ2-1 | TRBV7-9 | once | ASSWTGTFSSSYNEQF
TRBJ1-1 | TRBV20-1 | NA | SAIRVTEAF
TRBJ2-6 | TRBV19 | NA | ASRVGTEGGANVLT
TRBJ2-1 | TRBV5-1 | NA | ASKGTSGGPEGEQF
TRBJ2-7 | TRBV5-4 | NA | ASSSRQGSYEQY
TRBJ1-5 | TRBV7-2 | NA | ASSPRGRLGGNQPQH
TRBJ2-3 | TRBV5-1 | NA | ASSPLPDTDTQY
TRBJ2-5 | TRBV7-9 | NA | ASSSTAETQY
TRBJ2-1 | TRBV19 | NA | ASSLQRGVNEQF
TRBJ1-5 | TRBV20-1 | NA | SASTILRTGFRPQH
TRBJ2-7 | TRBV27 | many | ASSFGARAVEQY